This T cell receptor (beta chain) was profiled in a study of OX40 agonist ivuxolimab in advanced cancers. Study-level findings and limits: It was also the case that some nonresponders had low normalized T-cell clonal expansion.

The CDR3 runs to 13 residues. CDR1 and CDR2 (germline): SGHTA, FQGNSA. With 6 bases removed from V and 0 bases from J, the gap between germline ends came to 8 bases. Only in-frame clones appear in the TCRdb table, and some are missing; sequencing was by immunoSEQ multiplex PCR. The sample includes tens of thousands of clones, roughly 80% of them seen just once. A note on this clone: As yet, its antigen is unknown.

Sequenced material: CD4+ or CD8+ T cells sorted from blood, taken in a trial of the OX40 agonist ivuxolimab. The TCR sequence derives from an adult with an advanced solid tumor such as melanoma, head and neck, liver or kidney cancer. The chain uses TRBV7-2 and TRBJ1-1, with D possibly matching TRBD1 (5 bases). The CDR3 loop reads CASRRQMNTEAFF. The CDR3 region has the DNA TGTGCCAGCAGGAGACAGATGAACACTGAAGCTTTCTTT.